What follows are 31 T cell receptor beta chains derived from one specimen sequenced in a study of identical twins' blood T cells. TCRdb re-called the 5' RACE reads through MiXCR, storing one row per CDR3 protein. The sample lists a few hundred thousand distinct CDR3 sequences, roughly 31% occurring once. Sequencing input: PBMCs. These receptor sequences come from a woman aged 18-50 years in good health.

This rearrangement joins TRBV5-6 to TRBJ2-3; TRBD2 aligns across 9 bases. J was trimmed by 3 bases and V by 0 bases; bases with no gene match: 2. The CDR3 loop spans 15 amino acids. Germline loops: CDR1 SGHDT, CDR2 YYEEEE. CDR3 sequence (DNA): TGTGCCAGCAGCTTGGGACTAGCGGTAACAGATACGCAGTATTTT. Protein product: CASSLGLAVTDTQYF.

In this sample, this clonotype turned up a few times. The rearrangement links TRBV10-3 to TRBJ1-1, with D perhaps matching TRBD1 (6 bases). Trimming left V 10 bases short and J 4 bases short, with 10 bases between. This CDR3 spans 11 amino acids. Germline V gene data show CDR1 as ENHRY and CDR2 as SYGVKD. The CDR3 DNA reads TGTGCCACCACACAGGGCACTGAAGCTTTCTTT. It translates to CATTQGTEAFF.

This chain uses TRBV7-2 with TRBJ2-3; D is perhaps TRBD1 or TRBD2 (5 bases each). From germline, CDR1 is SGHTA and CDR2 FQGNSA. The CDR3 sequence is 14 residues long. Trimming stripped 7 bases from V and 4 bases from J, with 15 bases between. CDR3 sequence: CASTLGTFADTQYF. DNA for the CDR3: TGTGCCAGCACCCTCGGGACCTTCGCAGATACGCAGTATTTT.

The CDR3 DNA reads as TGTGCCAGCAGCGTAGATTGGGTCGGTACTAATGAAAAACTGTTTTTT. It is translated as CASSVDWVGTNEKLFF. This sequence joins TRBV7-9 and TRBJ1-4; D uncertain. The V end lost 5 bases, the J end lost 2 bases, and 15 bases lay between the germline ends. This CDR3 region has 16 residues. From germline, CDR1 is SEHNR and CDR2 FQNEAQ (reference sequence).

The chain carries TRBV7-2 and TRBJ1-5; no reliable D call. The CDR3 runs to 12 residues. The V and J ends lost 2 bases and 5 bases respectively, with 4 bases between them. In germline, CDR1 is SGHTA, CDR2 FQGNSA. As DNA, the CDR3 is TGTGCCAGCAGCTTATCGTATCAGCCCCAGCATTTT. Amino acid sequence: CASSLSYQPQHF.

The chain combines TRBV11-3 with TRBJ2-1, with D uncertain. The CDR3 length is 15 residues. From germline, CDR1 is SGHNT and CDR2 YENEEA. The V end was cut by 5 bases, the J end by 2 bases, with 13 bases between. The CDR3 DNA is TGTGCCAGCAGCCTCAACAGAGATACCTACAATGAGCAGTTCTTC. Encoded protein: CASSLNRDTYNEQFF.

V gene TRBV29-1 combines with J gene TRBJ1-2; 7 bases match TRBD1. V lost 6 bases to trimming and J lost 7 bases; unmatched junction nucleotides: 26. The CDR3 has 18 amino acids. Germline CDR1 SQVTM, CDR2 ANQGSEA. Written as DNA, the CDR3 is TGCAGCGTAGAGGGGACAGCCCAACACAGCGGAACTATGGGTGGCTACACCTTC. Translation: CSVEGTAQHSGTMGGYTF.

The table lists this clonotype with many counts. The chain links TRBV20-1 to TRBJ1-4; D remains ambiguous. V gave up 4 bases and J gave up 9 bases, with 12 bases separating them. The germline CDR1 and CDR2 sequences are DFQATT and SNEGSKA (reference sequence). The CDR3 contains 12 residues. The CDR3 reads CSAKELGKKLFF. For the CDR3, the DNA is TGCAGTGCTAAAGAACTGGGGAAAAAACTGTTTTTT.

The sample holds a few counts of this clonotype. The J gene is TRBJ2-6, the V gene TRBV5-1; the D is unclear. The length of the CDR3 is 14 residues. Looked up from germline, CDR1 is SGHRS and CDR2 is YFSETQ. The V end lost 0 bases, the J end lost 4 bases, and 5 bases lay between the germline ends. CDR3 amino acids: CASSLALGANVLTF. The CDR3 region has the DNA TGCGCCAGCAGCTTGGCCTTAGGGGCCAACGTCCTGACTTTC.

The count of this clonotype is one. The chain carries TRBV5-5 and TRBJ1-2; 7 nucleotides line up with TRBD1. This CDR3 has 14 amino acids. Germline V CDR1 and CDR2: SGHKS, YYEKEE (reference sequence). V dropped 4 bases and J dropped 4; count of bases not matched to a gene: 7. As DNA, the CDR3 is TGTGCCAGCAGCCACTCGACAGGGATCTATGGCTACACCTTC. Translating gives CASSHSTGIYGYTF. Together with reference TRBV5-5 and TRBJ1-2, the CDR3 gives the full variable domain: DAGVTQSPTHLIKTRGQQVTLRCSPISGHKSVSWYQQVLGQGPQFIFQYYEKEERGRGNFPDRFSARQFPNYSSELNVNALLLGDSALYLCASSHSTGIYGYTFGSGTRLTVV.

This clonotype turned up a few times. The CDR3 spells CASIPDRDFAFNYGYTF. The CDR3 nucleotides are TGTGCCAGCATTCCGGACAGGGACTTTGCCTTTAACTATGGCTACACCTTC. V and J are TRBV2 and TRBJ1-2; 8 bases match TRBD1. V shed 7 bases, J shed 1 base, and the junction held 14 bases outside the gene matches. Germline lookup yields CDR1 SNHLY and CDR2 FYNNEI. CDR3 length equals 17 residues.

The chain joins TRBV6-6 to TRBJ1-1; maybe TRBD1 (5 bases). CDR3 length: 16 residues. Germline assignment: CDR1 MNHNY and CDR2 SVGAGI (reference sequence). Deletions cut 8 bases from V and 7 bases from J, with 26 bases between. The CDR3 DNA reads as TGTGCCAGCGCCGAGGGACCAGCTGGAGGGCAAAATGAAGCTTTCTTT. Translating it yields CASAEGPAGGQNEAFF.

Of note for this clonotype: A junction boundary mismatches the germline segment, possibly from a read error. V and J are TRBV7-8 and TRBJ1-1; D possibly corresponds to TRBD1 (5 bases). Germline V gives CDR1 SGHVS, CDR2 FQNEAQ. The CDR3 totals 18 residues. For the CDR3, the DNA is TGTGCCCGCAGCTTAGTCCCGGGGGGGAGAAACATGAACACTGAAGCTTTCTTT. The encoded protein is CARSLVPGGRNMNTEAFF.

This clonotype was recorded once. The V gene is TRBV7-8, the J gene TRBJ1-1; tentative D call: TRBD1 (5 bases). Germline CDR1 SGHVS, CDR2 FQNEAQ. Trimming removed 4 bases from V and 1 base from J, with 10 bases in between. CDR3 size: 14 residues. The CDR3 protein is CASSSRQSNTEAFF. DNA of the CDR3: TGTGCCAGCAGCTCCAGACAGTCGAACACTGAAGCTTTCTTT.

This chain connects TRBV18 to TRBJ2-7; no firm D call. Deletions cut 2 bases from V and 6 bases from J, with 11 bases between. CDR1 and CDR2 (germline): KGHSH, LQKENI. The CDR3 totals 13 residues. The CDR3 coding sequence is TGTGCCAGCTCACCAAGGTCGACCTCCGAGCAGTACTTC. The encoded protein is CASSPRSTSEQYF.

Comment on this clonotype: At one of its ends the junction is not consistent with the germline gene, which may arise from a read error. This chain links TRBV11-2 with TRBJ1-4; maybe TRBD1 (6 bases). Germline values: CDR1 SGHAT, CDR2 FQNNGV. There are 16 residues in the CDR3. Written as DNA, the CDR3 is TGTGCCAGCAGCCCCCAGGGCGGGACAACTAATGAAAAACTGTCTTTT. This translates into CASSPQGGTTNEKLSF.

V and J are TRBV29-1 and TRBJ1-1; no firm D call. Germline values: CDR1 SQVTM, CDR2 ANQGSEA. CDR3 length equals 12 residues. V lost 8 bases, J lost 5 bases, and 15 bases lay in between. The CDR3, as DNA: TGCAGCTTTGCCTTTAGCCGGACTGAAGCTTTCTTT. The encoded protein is CSFAFSRTEAFF.

V is TRBV11-2 and J is TRBJ2-7, with D perhaps matching TRBD1 (6 bases). Trimming took 1 base from V and 2 from J, leaving 9 bases between them. This CDR3 is built from 14 residues. Germline V lookup: CDR1 SGHAT, CDR2 FQNNGV. As DNA, the CDR3 is TGTGCCAGCAGCTTAGCGACAGGCGCCTACGAGCAGTACTTC. It translates to CASSLATGAYEQYF.

This chain joins TRBV3-1 and TRBJ1-2; TRBD1 is a possible D gene (5 bases). The CDR3 is 16 residues long. Per germline, CDR1 LGHDT and CDR2 YNNKEL (reference sequence). Trimming took 4 bases from V and 4 from J, leaving 19 bases between them. The CDR3 coding sequence is TGTGCCAGCAGCCTTCGGGGACCAGAAATAGGCTATGGCTACACCTTC. As protein: CASSLRGPEIGYGYTF.

The gene calls are TRBV11-2 and TRBJ2-3; D is possibly TRBD2 (5 bases). Trimming pared 2 bases from V and 0 bases from J, leaving 9 bases between. Per the germline V gene, CDR1 is SGHAT and CDR2 is FQNNGV. The CDR3 runs 15 residues. The CDR3 region has the DNA TGTGCCAGCAGCTTACGGGGTCGAAGCACAGATACGCAGTATTTT. It codes for CASSLRGRSTDTQYF.

This clonotype occurred a few times. V is TRBV29-1 and J is TRBJ1-5; 8 nucleotides line up with TRBD1. Germline CDR1 reads SQVTM; CDR2 reads ANQGSEA. The CDR3 spans 15 residues. J was trimmed by 5 bases and V by 5 bases; bases with no gene match: 11. CDR3 in amino acids: CSVRQGIEADQPQHF. The CDR3 DNA reads TGCAGCGTTCGACAGGGGATCGAGGCTGATCAGCCCCAGCATTTT.

This chain joins TRBV12-3 or TRBV12-4 and TRBJ2-7; D tentatively reads TRBD1 or TRBD2 (6 bases each). V was clipped by 3 bases and J by 2 bases, with 8 bases between them. This CDR3 has 13 amino acids. The CDR3 protein is CASSFGGPYEQYF. CDR3 bases: TGTGCCAGCAGTTTCGGGGGCCCCTACGAGCAGTACTTC.

About this clonotype: With a much larger clone just one base away, this may be a read error. The rearrangement joins TRBV27 to TRBJ1-2, with TRBD1 matching 8 bases. Germline CDR1 and CDR2: MNHEY and SMNVEV (reference sequence). The CDR3 is 15 residues long. The CDR3 DNA reads as TGTGCCAGCACCAGGCAGGGACAGGCATCCTATGACTACACCTTC. Protein sequence: CASTRQGQASYDYTF.

This clonotype was counted a few times. The chain uses TRBV2 and TRBJ1-5; the match to TRBD1 covers 8 bases. In germline, CDR1 is SNHLY, CDR2 FYNNEI. J was trimmed by 8 bases and V by 6 bases; bases with no gene match: 9. The length of the CDR3 is 14 residues. This chain's CDR3 is CASRRDRGWEPQHF. For the CDR3, the DNA is TGTGCCAGCAGACGTGACAGGGGCTGGGAGCCCCAGCATTTT.

Notes on this clonotype: A much larger clonotype is one base distant, so this may be a read error. The chain combines TRBV7-2 with TRBJ2-1; a weak D match, TRBD2 (6 bases). CDR1 is SGHTA, CDR2 FQGNSA, per germline. Trimming removed 1 base at V and 7 bases at J, with 23 bases between. The CDR3 runs 18 residues. The CDR3 DNA sequence: TGTGCCAGCAGCTTAGTTAGCGGAGGTGTTGAACGGGCTAATGAGCAGTTCTTC. Amino acid sequence: CASSLVSGGVERANEQFF.

This clonotype was seen repeatedly, ten times or more. The rearrangement links TRBV20-1 to TRBJ1-3; D is undetermined. Germline CDR1 DFQATT, CDR2 SNEGSKA (reference sequence). This CDR3 comprises 13 residues. V lost 1 base and J lost 0, with 4 bases in between. CDR3 in amino acids: CSARGYSGNTIYF. The CDR3 region has the DNA TGCAGTGCTAGAGGGTACTCTGGAAACACCATATATTTT.

This clonotype has more than one count but fewer than ten. The chain is built from TRBV19 and TRBJ2-1; 13 positions match TRBD2. This CDR3 spans 15 amino acids. Germline assignment: CDR1 LNHDA and CDR2 SQIVND (reference sequence). With V trimmed by 6 bases and J by 6 bases, 5 bases remained unmatched. CDR3 in amino acids: CASSRTSGGLNEQFF. The CDR3 coding sequence is TGTGCCAGTAGCAGGACTAGCGGGGGCCTCAATGAGCAGTTCTTC.

This clonotype was picked up a small number of times. This chain joins TRBV29-1 and TRBJ1-4; D ambiguous. From germline, CDR1 is SQVTM and CDR2 ANQGSEA. V was cut by 5 bases and J by 6 bases, with 10 bases left in between. This CDR3 comprises 12 residues. CDR3 sequence (DNA): TGCAGCGTTTGGGGTTCAGATGAAAAACTGTTTTTT. Its protein product is CSVWGSDEKLFF.

This chain joins TRBV9 and TRBJ2-1, with 9 bases that match TRBD2. V lost 3 bases to trimming and J lost 8 bases; unmatched junction nucleotides: 3. This CDR3 comprises 13 residues. Germline values: CDR1 SGDLS, CDR2 YYNGEE. CDR3 sequence reads: CASSGPSGDEQFF. The CDR3 bases are TGTGCCAGCAGCGGGCCTAGCGGGGATGAGCAGTTCTTC.

V usage is TRBV4-3 and J usage is TRBJ2-1; TRBD1 matches at 8 bases. With V trimmed by 4 bases and J by 3 bases, 5 bases remained unmatched. Germline-derived CDR1 and CDR2 are LGHNA and YSLEER. The CDR3 runs to 15 residues. The CDR3 loop reads CASSRGQDNYNEQFF. The CDR3, as DNA: TGCGCCAGCAGCCGGGGACAGGATAACTACAATGAGCAGTTCTTC.

About this clonotype itself: Just one base apart from a much larger clone, this may be a read error. The genes are TRBV6-1 and TRBJ1-2; the D is unclear. Germline values: CDR1 MNHNS, CDR2 SASEGT. Trimming stripped 2 bases from V and 7 bases from J, with 14 bases between. The CDR3 runs 14 residues. The CDR3 is CASSESPLGLGYTF. The DNA of the CDR3 is TGTGCCAGCAGTGAAAGCCCTCTAGGCCTTGGCTACACCTTC.